This T cell receptor beta chain appears in the sequencing data of a study of shared clonotypes between healthy human individuals. Study results and caveats: Generally, estimated richness proved larger in naive subsets than it did in memory subsets. The genetic and exposure-history diversity represented was limited by few donors.

This table comes from immunoSEQ multiplex PCR, and its TCRdb copy is limited to in-frame clones, with some not included. The sample has some 2.3 million clones, 93% seen once. A word on this clone: Its antigen is unidentified.

V was pared by 5 bases and J by 4 bases, with 14 bases between. CDR1 is SNHLY, CDR2 FYNNEI, per germline. This CDR3 spans 14 amino acids. The source material was naive CD4+ T cells from PBMCs. Subset described: CD45RA+ positively selected. The chain uses TRBV2 and TRBJ1-1; D remains ambiguous. This receptor was identified in a man younger than 30 in good health. Some clones in this sample may be carry-over from other donors' samples. CDR3 amino acids: CASSNTRVGTEAFF. Here the CDR3 DNA reads TGTGCCAGCAGTAATACTAGGGTGGGCACTGAAGCTTTCTTT.